These 16 T cell receptor beta chains came from one sample sequenced in a study of T-cell reconstitution after alpha-beta-depleted transplantation in children. Using unique molecular identifiers, the investigators prepared the TCRbeta library. TCRdb processed the PCR reads anew with MiXCR; each CDR3 protein has one entry. Of about 240,000 distinct CDR3 sequences in the sample, around 12% were seen once. The sample consisted of PBMCs from the stem cell graft donor, taken from the stem cell graft. All receptors come from a human donor who donated a stem cell graft to a child with acute lymphoblastic leukemia.

This clonotype was picked up many times. Mismatch with germline at one junction end may stem from a read error. The chain uses TRBV7-7 and TRBJ2-5, with a possible D match to TRBD1 (5 bases). Germline assignment: CDR1 SSHAT and CDR2 FNYEAQ (reference sequence). This CDR3 is 14 amino acids long. CDR3 DNA sequence: TGTGCTAGCAGCTTAAAAGGGGAAAGGGAGACCCAGTACTTC. This codes for CASSLKGERETQYF.

This clonotype was counted many times. The CDR3 loop is CASSRVHNEQFF. The CDR3, as DNA: TGTGCCAGCAGCCGTGTTCACAATGAGCAGTTCTTC. This sequence joins TRBV5-6 and TRBJ2-1, with D unresolved. Trimming stripped 4 bases from V and 5 bases from J, with 7 bases between. There are 12 residues in the CDR3. Germline values: CDR1 SGHDT, CDR2 YYEEEE.

The chain combines TRBV29-1 with TRBJ2-1; the D gene is possibly TRBD2 (6 bases). CDR3 length equals 14 residues. Germline CDR1 reads SQVTM; CDR2 reads ANQGSEA. Trimming stripped 2 bases from V and 7 bases from J, with 15 bases between. The CDR3 nucleotides are TGCAGCGTTGAAAGAGAAGCGGGCGGGAATGAGCAGTTCTTC. It codes for CSVEREAGGNEQFF.

The rearrangement links TRBV4-1 to TRBJ2-3; 13 bases align to TRBD2. V lost 0 bases, J lost 1 base, and 10 bases stayed unmatched. The CDR3 runs to 20 residues. CDR1 and CDR2 from the germline V gene are MGHRA and YSYEKL. In nucleotides, the CDR3 is TGCGCCAGCAGCCAAGAGGGGACCACTAGCGGGGGGGCGGGCACAGATACGCAGTATTTT. It is translated as CASSQEGTTSGGAGTDTQYF.

CDR3 bases: TGTGCCAGCAGCTTCGGGCCCGCAAATGAGCAGTTCTTC. Amino acid sequence: CASSFGPANEQFF. V and J are TRBV7-8 and TRBJ2-1; unclear D gene. The V gene lost 3 bases and the J gene lost 7 bases, with 10 bases spanning the gap. This CDR3 spans 13 amino acids. The germline V gene encodes CDR1 SGHVS and CDR2 FQNEAQ.

This clonotype was observed many times. The chain combines TRBV18 with TRBJ1-1; D gene uncertain. The CDR3 runs to 16 residues. V dropped 4 bases and J dropped 1 base, with 16 bases sitting between them. Germline CDR1 and CDR2: KGHSH and LQKENI. Here the CDR3 reads CASSLPSNVGNTEAFF. The CDR3 coding sequence is TGTGCCAGCTCACTACCCTCCAATGTGGGGAACACTGAAGCTTTCTTT.

Ten or more counts support this clonotype. Germline and junction disagree at one end, which may indicate a read error. The rearrangement links TRBV4-3 to TRBJ2-3, with D tentatively TRBD1 (6 bases). The germline gives CDR1 LGHNA, CDR2 YSLEER. The CDR3 consists of 16 residues. The CDR3 nucleotides read TGCGCCAGCGGCCAAGAATTTGGGGGCTACGGGGATACGCAGTATTTT. Encoded protein: CASGQEFGGYGDTQYF.

This clonotype was counted ten times or more. The chain combines TRBV12-3 or TRBV12-4 with TRBJ2-3; 7 bases align to TRBD2. The ends lost 0 bases at V and 0 bases at J; junction bases unmatched: 18. CDR3 size: 21 residues. In nucleotides, the CDR3 is TGTGCCAGCAGTTTAGCGATAATGCCCCAGGTCTACGGGGGGAGCACAGATACGCAGTATTTT. As protein: CASSLAIMPQVYGGSTDTQYF.

This clonotype was seen ten or more times. V gene TRBV7-2 combines with J gene TRBJ2-3; 11 bases are shared with TRBD2. V trimming: 6 bases; J trimming: 0 bases; junction bases outside the gene matches: 5. The germline CDR1 and CDR2 sequences are SGHTA and FQGNSA. CDR3 length equals 16 residues. In DNA, the CDR3 is TGTGCCAGCAGTCTAGCGGGAGGCTTTAGCACAGATACGCAGTATTTT. It translates to CASSLAGGFSTDTQYF. The entire variable domain, with the rest obtained from reference TRBV7-2 and TRBJ2-3, is as follows: GAGVSQSPSNKVTEKGKDVELRCDPISGHTALYWYRQSLGQGLEFLIYFQGNSAPDKSGLPSDRFSAERTGGSVSTLTIQRTQQEDSAVYLCASSLAGGFSTDTQYFGPGTRLTVL.

This clonotype was counted ten times or more. This sequence joins TRBV4-3 and TRBJ2-7, with 7 bases matching TRBD2. This CDR3 has 21 amino acids. V was clipped by 1 base and J by 2 bases; unmatched bases: 23. Germline V gives CDR1 LGHNA, CDR2 YSLEER. The chain's CDR3 is CASSQGIVYGVGAGSPYEQYF. CDR3 nucleotide sequence: TGCGCCAGCAGCCAAGGGATTGTTTACGGGGTGGGAGCGGGATCTCCCTACGAGCAGTACTTC.

As for this clonotype: A much larger clone differs by one base, so this may be a read error. The CDR3 carries no conserved terminal phenylalanine or tryptophan, so it likely arises from a read error. This chain uses TRBV5-1 with TRBJ2-3, with TRBD1 matching 9 bases. CDR1 is SGHRS and CDR2 is YFSETQ in the germline V gene. This CDR3 contains 15 residues. V shed 7 bases, J shed 3 bases, and the junction held 9 bases outside the gene matches. Written as DNA, the CDR3 is TGCGCCAGCGGAAGGACAGGGGCATGGACAGATACGCAGTATTTG. The encoded protein is CASGRTGAWTDTQYL.

This clonotype was counted many times. CDR3 sequence: CASSQGLAGVPVELFF. The DNA of the CDR3 is TGCGCCAGCAGCCAGGGACTAGCGGGAGTCCCAGTGGAGCTGTTTTTT. V and J are TRBV5-1 and TRBJ2-2; 14 bases are a match to TRBD2. Germline V gives CDR1 SGHRS, CDR2 YFSETQ. The ends lost 4 bases at V and 10 bases at J; junction bases unmatched: 9. This CDR3 is 16 amino acids long.

The table lists this clonotype with a few counts. The J gene is TRBJ2-7, the V gene TRBV28; a possible D gene is TRBD1 (6 bases). The CDR3 is made up of 13 amino acids. V was trimmed by 5 bases and J by 6 bases, leaving 14 bases between them. The germline CDR1 and CDR2 sequences are MDHEN and SYDVKM. The CDR3 DNA sequence: TGTGCCAGCAGTGTTGAGTCCAGGGGCGAGCAGTACTTC. It translates to CASSVESRGEQYF.

On this clonotype: Given a much more abundant clone one base away, this may be a read error. The genes are TRBV2 and TRBJ2-2; a weak D match, TRBD2 (5 bases). V was cut by 0 bases and J by 8 bases, with 10 bases left in between. This CDR3 comprises 14 residues. The germline CDR1 and CDR2 sequences are SNHLY and FYNNEI. CDR3 amino acids: CASSEAPVAGELFF. The CDR3 DNA follows: TGTGCCAGCAGTGAAGCCCCCGTAGCGGGGGAGCTGTTTTTT.

There are many counts of this clonotype. The chain uses TRBV4-3 and TRBJ1-2; TRBD1 agrees at 8 bases. J lost 3 bases, V lost 0 bases, and 6 bases had no gene match. The CDR3 has 16 residues. Per germline, CDR1 LGHNA and CDR2 YSLEER. DNA for the CDR3: TGCGCCAGCAGCCAAGATGCAGGGGGCAACTACTATGGCTACACCTTC. Its translation: CASSQDAGGNYYGYTF.

This clonotype was detected ten times or more. V gene TRBV7-2 combines with J gene TRBJ2-3; 7 bases line up with TRBD2. V lost 5 bases to trimming and J lost 4 bases; unmatched junction nucleotides: 9. The CDR3 has 15 residues. The germline V gene encodes CDR1 SGHTA and CDR2 FQGNSA. The CDR3 is CASSPVAGDADTQYF. The CDR3 bases are TGTGCCAGCAGCCCGGTTGCGGGGGACGCAGATACGCAGTATTTT.